The 13 T cell receptor beta chains given below trace back to one sample, sequenced in a study of T cell clonotyping in hematopoietic cell transplantation. This sample's time point: recipient sample about 28 days before transplant, after cytoreduction. TCRdb's table, derived via immunoSEQ multiplex PCR, lists solely in-frame clones and lacks some. The sample contains 20,000 to 25,000 clones, roughly 88% of which appear only once. The sample in question was peripheral blood mononuclear cells, obtained before stem cell transplant. The receptors originated from a young man with biphenotypic leukemia. Some clones in this sample may be carry-over from other donors' samples.

The chain uses TRBV27 and TRBJ2-4, with a possible D match to TRBD2 (6 bases). The V gene's germline CDR1 is MNHEY and CDR2 SMNVEV (reference sequence). The CDR3 spans 19 residues. V was clipped by 6 bases and J by 0 bases, with 24 bases between them. CDR3 sequence reads: CASSYMTPLGTLAKNIQYF. The DNA for the CDR3 is TGTGCCAGCAGCTACATGACCCCACTAGGGACTCTAGCCAAAAACATTCAGTACTTC.

This chain connects TRBV27 to TRBJ1-1; unclear D gene. This CDR3 contains 13 residues. V was trimmed by 2 bases and J by 0 bases, leaving 4 bases between them. Germline V gives CDR1 MNHEY, CDR2 SMNVEV (reference sequence). The CDR3 DNA reads as TGTGCCAGCAGTTTAGCACTGAACACTGAAGCTTTCTTT. It yields the protein CASSLALNTEAFF.

CDR3 in amino acids: CASSTAYRVPEGYGYTF. The CDR3 region has the DNA TGCGCCAGCAGCACGGCCTACAGGGTCCCGGAGGGCTATGGCTACACCTTC. This chain uses TRBV5-1 with TRBJ1-2, with TRBD1 as a possible D gene (6 bases). The CDR3 consists of 17 residues. Between the trimmed V and J ends, which lost 4 bases and 4 bases, there was a span of 23 bases. Germline CDR1 and CDR2: SGHRS and YFSETQ.

The rearrangement uses TRBV5-6 and TRBJ2-7; tentatively, D is TRBD1 (5 bases). V lost 3 bases, J lost 2 bases, and 9 bases lay in between. Germline V gene lookup returns CDR1 SGHDT and CDR2 YYEEEE. The CDR3 is 13 amino acids. The CDR3 reads CASSSQGTYEQYF. The DNA for the CDR3 is TGTGCCAGCAGCTCCCAGGGTACCTACGAGCAGTACTTC.

This chain connects TRBV10-1 to TRBJ2-7; weak D call: TRBD1 (5 bases). Germline CDR1 WNHNN, CDR2 SYGVQD (reference sequence). This CDR3 comprises 13 residues. Trimming removed 1 base at V and 3 bases at J, with 7 bases between. Written as DNA, the CDR3 is TGCGCCAGCAGTGAGTTCCAGGGCTACGAGCAGTACTTC. It codes for CASSEFQGYEQYF.

The chain has TRBV6-5 and TRBJ2-3; D gene uncertain. V lost 6 bases and J 5 bases, leaving 9 bases between the germline ends. In germline, CDR1 is MNHEY, CDR2 SVGAGI. The CDR3 consists of 12 residues. For the CDR3, the DNA is TGTGCCAGCAGACACCCGGGAGATACGCAGTATTTT. Amino acid sequence: CASRHPGDTQYF.

The chain joins TRBV5-1 to TRBJ2-5; D not certain. The CDR3 has 13 amino acids. Germline lookup yields CDR1 SGHRS and CDR2 YFSETQ. V gave up 3 bases and J gave up 5 bases, with 11 bases separating them. The CDR3 nucleotides read TGCGCCAGCAGCTCGTCCGGAGAGGAGACCCAGTACTTC. It codes for CASSSSGEETQYF.

The table lists this clone with a count of one. The J gene is TRBJ1-1, the V gene TRBV27; unclear D gene. The CDR3 spans 15 residues. V was clipped by 1 base and J by 5 bases, with 14 bases between them. Germline V lookup: CDR1 MNHEY, CDR2 SMNVEV (reference sequence). The CDR3 DNA follows: TGTGCCAGCAGTTTATATTCGGGCGCCGGGACTGAAGCTTTCTTT. Translating gives CASSLYSGAGTEAFF.

This clone was counted once. The chain joins TRBV5-6 to TRBJ1-4; no reliable D call. CDR3 length equals 13 residues. Germline V gives CDR1 SGHDT, CDR2 YYEEEE. V lost 3 bases and J lost 8, with 11 bases in between. CDR3 protein: CASSYRTEEKLFF. DNA for the CDR3: TGTGCCAGCAGCTACCGGACCGAGGAAAAACTGTTTTTT.

V gene TRBV11-2 combines with J gene TRBJ1-5; D gene ambiguous. Germline values: CDR1 SGHAT, CDR2 FQNNGV. This CDR3 region has 19 residues. V was trimmed by 5 bases and J by 0 bases, leaving 23 bases between them. In nucleotides, the CDR3 is TGTGCCAGCAGCCCTGAGGTCGGCAGAACAAAGTATAGCAATCAGCCCCAGCATTTT. This translates into CASSPEVGRTKYSNQPQHF.

The chain is built from TRBV14 and TRBJ2-2; D is unresolved. V was pared by 1 base and J by 4 bases, with 13 bases between. Germline CDR1 is SGHDN and CDR2 is FVKESK. The CDR3 is 16 amino acids. CDR3 residues: CASSQVAGVSTGELFF. The CDR3 DNA follows: TGTGCCAGCAGCCAAGTCGCTGGGGTCAGCACCGGGGAGCTGTTTTTT.

This chain uses TRBV14 with TRBJ2-1; D uncertain. This CDR3 comprises 12 residues. V lost 4 bases and J 12 bases, leaving 13 bases between the germline ends. CDR1 SGHDN and CDR2 FVKESK come from the germline V gene. The chain's CDR3 is CASSPSSLRQFF. In DNA, the CDR3 is TGTGCCAGCAGCCCCTCTAGTCTCAGGCAGTTCTTC.

The rearrangement joins TRBV4-3 to TRBJ2-7, with 8 bases fitting TRBD1. V lost 4 bases to trimming and J lost 2 bases; unmatched junction nucleotides: 10. Germline CDR1 reads LGHNA; CDR2 reads YSLEER. CDR3 length: 16 amino acids. CDR3 sequence: CASSLSIGTGPYEQYF. CDR3 DNA: TGCGCCAGCAGCCTCTCCATTGGGACAGGACCCTACGAGCAGTACTTC.